Listed here are 21 T cell receptor beta chains from one sample, sequenced in a study of cytomegalovirus exposure and HLA in healthy donors. Use of 60 Vbeta and 13 Jbeta primers characterized the PCR. Clones were read by immunoSEQ multiplex PCR, and TCRdb kept only the in-frame ones, dropping some. The top ten clones hold about 7% of a sample with around 88,000 clones, around 77% of them seen once. Sequenced sample: PBMCs. All receptors derive from a man aged 50-60 years in good health and CMV-seropositive.

The chain carries TRBV27 and TRBJ1-1, with D hard to call. V lost 1 base to trimming and J lost 2 bases, with 5 bases between them. Germline assignment: CDR1 MNHEY and CDR2 SMNVEV (reference sequence). This CDR3 has 13 residues. The CDR3 DNA is TGTGCCAGCAGTTTATTTATTAACACTGAAGCTTTCTTT. Its protein product is CASSLFINTEAFF.

V usage is TRBV19 and J usage is TRBJ1-5; perhaps TRBD1 as D (6 bases). V was clipped by 7 bases and J by 1 base, with 14 bases between them. CDR3 length: 15 residues. Germline loops: CDR1 LNHDA, CDR2 SQIVND (reference sequence). The CDR3 DNA follows: TGTGCCAGTACCCTACAGGGTTTGAGCAATCAGCCCCAGCATTTT. Amino acids: CASTLQGLSNQPQHF.

The chain combines TRBV28 with TRBJ1-1, with D possibly being TRBD1 (6 bases). Trimming pared 7 bases from V and 5 bases from J, leaving 17 bases between. From germline, CDR1 is MDHEN and CDR2 SYDVKM. The CDR3 extends over 14 amino acids. CDR3 protein: CASTRGGQGTEAFF. CDR3 sequence (DNA): TGTGCCAGCACCCGGGGGGGGCAGGGAACTGAAGCTTTCTTT.

The rearrangement uses TRBV9 and TRBJ1-3; D unresolved. Germline CDR1 reads SGDLS; CDR2 reads YYNGEE. The CDR3 loop spans 16 amino acids. V shed 0 bases and J shed 3 bases, with 13 bases lying between them. This CDR3 reads CASSVGRGEGGNTIYF. Here the CDR3 DNA reads TGTGCCAGCAGCGTAGGACGGGGTGAGGGTGGAAACACCATATATTTT.

The chain recombines TRBV6-6 with TRBJ2-7, with 9 bases identical to TRBD1. J lost 2 bases, V lost 4 bases, and 3 bases had no gene match. Germline values: CDR1 MNHNY, CDR2 SVGAGI (reference sequence). The CDR3 contains 14 residues. CDR3 coding DNA: TGTGCCAGCAGTTCCGGGACAGGGACCTACGAGCAGTACTTC. Translated, it gives CASSSGTGTYEQYF.

The rearrangement links TRBV19 to TRBJ1-2; D is undetermined. Trimming took off 6 bases at V and 7 bases at J, with 27 bases between the two ends. The CDR3 is 17 residues long. The germline gives CDR1 LNHDA, CDR2 SQIVND (reference sequence). CDR3: CASSPTGEASLLSGYTF. For the CDR3, the DNA is TGTGCCAGTAGCCCCACGGGAGAAGCGTCTCTATTAAGTGGCTACACCTTC.

The rearrangement uses TRBV30 and TRBJ1-5, with 8 bases identical to TRBD1. The CDR3 extends over 13 amino acids. J gave up 10 bases and V 2 bases, and 7 bases lay outside the gene matches. Looked up from germline, CDR1 is GTSNPN and CDR2 is SVGIG (reference sequence). CDR3 sequence reads: CAWSSITGGPQHF. The CDR3 region has the DNA TGTGCCTGGAGTTCCATCACAGGGGGACCCCAGCATTTT.

This clone has more than one count but fewer than ten. The chain joins TRBV18 to TRBJ1-1, with D possibly matching TRBD1 (5 bases). Trimming cost V 3 bases and J 11 bases, with 16 bases left between them. The CDR3 consists of 13 residues. The germline V gene has CDR1 KGHSH and CDR2 LQKENI. CDR3: CASSPDGGVSAFF. In DNA form, the CDR3 reads TGTGCCAGCTCACCGGACGGGGGGGTTTCGGCTTTCTTT.

This chain joins TRBV7-9 and TRBJ2-3; TRBD2 is a possible D gene (7 bases). This CDR3 spans 14 amino acids. The V and J ends lost 11 bases and 2 bases respectively, with 17 bases between them. In germline, CDR1 is SEHNR, CDR2 FQNEAQ (reference sequence). The CDR3 loop is CAGARGAYTDTQYF. CDR3 sequence (DNA): TGTGCCGGGGCCCGGGGGGCATACACAGATACGCAGTATTTT.

V is TRBV7-6 and J is TRBJ2-3, with D tentatively TRBD2 (7 bases). Germline CDR1 SGHVS, CDR2 FNYEAQ. The ends were cut back, 1 base at V and 5 bases at J, with 16 bases in the middle. The CDR3 consists of 16 residues. The CDR3, as DNA: TGTGCCAGCAGCTTAGGTCCCCGGGGGGCTGGAGATACGCAGTATTTT. Protein: CASSLGPRGAGDTQYF.

The chain links TRBV6-5 to TRBJ2-3, with 11 positions matching TRBD2. This CDR3 comprises 15 residues. V was pared by 0 bases and J by 6 bases, with 2 bases of the junction left unmatched. Germline V CDR1 and CDR2: MNHEY, SVGAGI. The CDR3 region is CASSYSTSGVDTQYF. The CDR3 nucleotides read TGTGCCAGCAGTTACTCGACTAGCGGGGTTGATACGCAGTATTTT.

This clone showed up just once. The genes are TRBV9 and TRBJ1-2; D remains unclear. The V end was cut by 3 bases, the J end by 4 bases, with 13 bases between. Germline V CDR1 and CDR2: SGDLS, YYNGEE. This CDR3 spans 14 amino acids. DNA for the CDR3: TGTGCCAGCAGCGGGAGGACGGCAGTCTATGGCTACACCTTC. Encoded protein: CASSGRTAVYGYTF.

V usage is TRBV19 and J usage is TRBJ1-4; 7 nucleotides align to TRBD1. The CDR3 runs 14 residues. V trimming: 3 bases; J trimming: 12 bases; junction bases outside the gene matches: 10. CDR1 LNHDA and CDR2 SQIVND come from the germline V gene (reference sequence). Here the CDR3 reads CASSILPGQDQLFF. CDR3 DNA sequence: TGTGCCAGTAGTATCCTCCCTGGACAGGACCAACTGTTTTTT.

The chain has TRBV19 and TRBJ2-5; tentatively, D is TRBD2 (5 bases). CDR3 length: 13 residues. In germline, CDR1 is LNHDA, CDR2 SQIVND (reference sequence). V was pared by 1 base and J by 4 bases, with 7 bases between. CDR3 loop: CASSIAGLETQYF. The CDR3 DNA follows: TGTGCCAGTAGTATAGCGGGATTAGAGACCCAGTACTTC.

This chain connects TRBV7-2 to TRBJ2-7; 8 bases agree with TRBD1. The V gene's germline CDR1 is SGHTA and CDR2 FQGNSA. V was pared by 2 bases and J by 1 base, with 7 bases of the junction left unmatched. CDR3 length: 16 residues. The CDR3, as DNA: TGTGCCAGCAGCTTAAAGGGGACAGGCGTTTCCTACGAGCAGTACTTC. Translated: CASSLKGTGVSYEQYF.

The chain employs TRBV6-5 and TRBJ2-1, with 10 bases aligning to TRBD2. The CDR3 runs to 15 residues. Per the germline V gene, CDR1 is MNHEY and CDR2 is SVGAGI. With V trimmed by 6 bases and J by 7 bases, 9 bases remained unmatched. The CDR3 loop is CASSRSGGARNEQFF. CDR3 nucleotides: TGTGCCAGCAGCCGAAGCGGGGGGGCCCGAAATGAGCAGTTCTTC.

This clone has only a few counts. In DNA form, the CDR3 reads TGTGCCAGCCCCCTCGGGGGATATGGCTACACCTTC. This sequence encodes CASPLGGYGYTF. The chain links TRBV19 to TRBJ1-2, with TRBD1 as a possible D gene (5 bases). The V gene lost 9 bases and the J gene lost 5 bases, with 13 bases spanning the gap. CDR3 size: 12 residues. Germline CDR1 LNHDA, CDR2 SQIVND (reference sequence).

The chain combines TRBV7-6 with TRBJ1-6, with a tentative D call TRBD1 (5 bases). Germline CDR1 and CDR2: SGHVS and FNYEAQ. The CDR3 length is 16 residues. With 0 bases removed from V and 6 bases from J, the gap between germline ends came to 12 bases. CDR3 DNA sequence: TGTGCCAGCAGCTTAGCATACGGGGGGTTTAATTCACCCCTCCACTTT. Its protein product is CASSLAYGGFNSPLHF.

The chain uses TRBV6-5 and TRBJ2-5; D unclear. With the DNA end fitting TRBJ2-7 better, the J assignment may be wrong. This CDR3 is 10 amino acids long. Germline lookup yields CDR1 MNHEY and CDR2 SVGAGI. CDR3 DNA sequence: TGTGCCACCAACTATCCCGAGCAGTACTTC. It translates to CATNYPEQYF.

The CDR3 nucleotides read TGTGCCAGCAGCTCCCGTTTAGCGGGGGAAGAGACCCAGTACTTC. Translation gives CASSSRLAGEETQYF. The chain carries TRBV5-6 and TRBJ2-5; 9 positions agree with TRBD2. With 3 bases clipped from V and 3 bases from J, the junction kept 6 bases outside the gene matches. The CDR3 runs 15 residues. CDR1 and CDR2 from the germline V gene are SGHDT and YYEEEE.

The chain couples TRBV27 to TRBJ2-1, with D possibly TRBD1 on 5 matching bases. The CDR3 is made up of 13 amino acids. V lost 6 bases and J 5 bases, leaving 11 bases between the germline ends. Germline V gives CDR1 MNHEY, CDR2 SMNVEV (reference sequence). The CDR3 bases are TGTGCCAGCAGGCTGCAGGGAAACAATGAGCAGTTCTTC. Its protein is CASRLQGNNEQFF.